This T cell receptor (beta chain) came from a study of metastatic and nonmetastatic thyroid tumors. Patients were all untreated before their thyroid surgery. TCRdb re-called the PCR reads through MiXCR. This sample has tens of thousands of clones, with 25% found just once. There are many counts of this clone. One junction end disagrees with the germline gene, perhaps due to a read error. The sequenced material came from blood. The clonotype was recovered from a female donor with papillary thyroid cancer or a benign thyroid nodule (not recorded which). Some clones in this sample may be carry-over from other donors' samples.

The CDR3 here is CSPPGTLLANEQFF. In DNA form, the CDR3 reads TGTTCCCCTCCGGGCACACTCCTAGCCAATGAGCAGTTCTTC. V usage is TRBV20-1 and J usage is TRBJ2-1; D is perhaps TRBD2 (5 bases). The germline V gene has CDR1 DFQATT and CDR2 SNEGSKA (reference sequence). The CDR3 totals 14 residues.